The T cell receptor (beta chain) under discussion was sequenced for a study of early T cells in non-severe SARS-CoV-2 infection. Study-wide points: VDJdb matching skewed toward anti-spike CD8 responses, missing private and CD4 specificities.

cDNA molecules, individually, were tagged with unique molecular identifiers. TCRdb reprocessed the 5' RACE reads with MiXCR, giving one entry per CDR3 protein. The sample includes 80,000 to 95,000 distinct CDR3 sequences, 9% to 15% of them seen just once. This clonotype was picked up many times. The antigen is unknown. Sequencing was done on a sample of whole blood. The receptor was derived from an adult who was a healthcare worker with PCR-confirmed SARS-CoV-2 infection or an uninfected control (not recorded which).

Written as DNA, the CDR3 is TGTGCCAGCAGCTTAGATCCCCCAGCGGGATTTGCAGGGACCCAGTACTTC. It is translated as CASSLDPPAGFAGTQYF. The gene calls are TRBV11-2 and TRBJ2-5, with 7 positions matching TRBD2. Germline values: CDR1 SGHAT, CDR2 FQNNGV. This CDR3 is 17 amino acids long. J was trimmed by 7 bases and V by 0 bases; bases with no gene match: 14.